This TCR beta chain was profiled in a study of cytotoxic CD8 clonotypes in ibrutinib-treated CLL. Study information: Roughly 25 partial and 2 complete responses; at median about 70 months, roughly 15 remitted, about twelve progressed. Overall study results and limits: Sampling times differed between sustained-remission and progressing patients.

The V end lost 4 bases, the J end lost 5 bases, and 12 bases lay between the germline ends. The CDR3 covers 13 residues. Germline assignment: CDR1 SGHDT and CDR2 YYEEEE. As regards this clone: Its antigen is undetermined.

With sequencing, the targeted depth ranged from 1 in 200,000 to 1 in 1 million T cells. The protocol was immunoSEQ multiplex PCR, while the TCRdb copy is restricted to in-frame clones and leaves out a portion. The table has roughly 190,000 clones, over 60% seen once. The chain links TRBV5-6 to TRBJ2-5; D may be TRBD2 (5 bases). This specimen was PBMCs, taken after 24 months of ibrutinib treatment. This TCR came from a human donor with chronic lymphocytic leukemia. The CDR3 here is CASSPRGYETQYF. CDR3 coding DNA: TGTGCCAGCAGCCCTAGAGGGTATGAGACCCAGTACTTC.